What follows are 16 T cell receptor beta chains derived from one specimen sequenced in a study of T-cell memory formation after mild COVID-19. MiXCR, run by TCRdb on the 5' RACE reads, gives a single entry per CDR3 protein. The table lists just under 350,000 distinct CDR3 sequences, 10% to 15% of them singletons. The sample comprised PBMCs or a T cell subset sorted from them (not recorded which). All receptors derive from a young man who had mild COVID-19 (a few samples of this study predate the infection). Cell type and time point are not known.

This sequence joins TRBV12-3 or TRBV12-4 and TRBJ2-7; 7 positions match TRBD1. With V trimmed by 4 bases and J by 2 bases, 2 bases remained unmatched. The CDR3 runs to 13 residues. The CDR3 sequence: CASSWTGTYEQYF. CDR3 in DNA: TGTGCCAGCAGTTGGACAGGCACCTACGAGCAGTACTTC.

V is TRBV11-1 and J is TRBJ2-2; 8 bases map to TRBD1. The V gene's germline CDR1 is SGHAT and CDR2 FQDESV (reference sequence). The CDR3 consists of 14 residues. The V segment lost 4 bases and the J segment 7 bases; nucleotides outside the gene matches: 5. The CDR3 loop is CASSSDRGHGELFF. The CDR3 DNA is TGTGCCAGCAGCTCCGACAGGGGCCACGGGGAGCTGTTTTTT.

In this sample, this clonotype turned up many times. The J gene is TRBJ2-2, the V gene TRBV27; D may be TRBD1 or TRBD2 (5 bases each). Germline V gene data show CDR1 as MNHEY and CDR2 as SMNVEV (reference sequence). Trimming stripped 4 bases from V and 5 bases from J, with 17 bases between. CDR3 length: 16 residues. Written as DNA, the CDR3 is TGTGCCAGCAGTTCCCCATCCGGGACGGCTACCGGGGAGCTGTTTTTT. Its translation: CASSSPSGTATGELFF.

This clonotype has just a few counts. The chain employs TRBV4-2 and TRBJ1-2; D is undetermined. Germline V gene lookup returns CDR1 LGHNA and CDR2 YNFKEQ. The CDR3 extends over 14 amino acids. The germline V and J ends were trimmed by 0 bases and 6 bases, with 11 bases remaining between them. CDR3 in DNA: TGTGCCAGCAGCCAAGATCCGGGGATTAATGGCTACACCTTC. It translates to CASSQDPGINGYTF.

This chain joins TRBV7-2 and TRBJ1-4; 9 bases match TRBD1. Germline V lookup: CDR1 SGHTA, CDR2 FQGNSA. The CDR3 has 15 amino acids. V lost 5 bases, J lost 8 bases, and 9 bases stayed unmatched. Written as DNA, the CDR3 is TGTGCCAGCAGCACACGGGGACAGGGTGGCGAAAAACTGTTTTTT. Its translation is CASSTRGQGGEKLFF. Drawing the rest from reference TRBV7-2 and TRBJ1-4, the complete variable domain is GAGVSQSPSNKVTEKGKDVELRCDPISGHTALYWYRQSLGQGLEFLIYFQGNSAPDKSGLPSDRFSAERTGGSVSTLTIQRTQQEDSAVYLCASSTRGQGGEKLFFGSGTQLSVL.

The table lists this clonotype with a few counts. The germline gene is not matched at one end of the junction; a read error may be the cause. This sequence joins TRBV6-2 or TRBV6-3 and TRBJ1-1; the match to TRBD1 covers 7 bases. Germline V gives CDR1 MNHEY, CDR2 SVGEGT. The CDR3 runs to 17 residues. The CDR3 is CASTYEYRGRENTEAFF. CDR3 nucleotide sequence: TGTGCCAGCACTTACGAGTACAGGGGCCGGGAGAACACTGAAGCTTTCTTT.

This clonotype has only a few counts. The chain combines TRBV5-1 with TRBJ1-5; D is unclear. The CDR3 is 15 residues long. V lost 4 bases and J lost 2, with 13 bases in between. The germline V gene encodes CDR1 SGHRS and CDR2 YFSETQ. This CDR3 reads CASSTEGSGNQPQHF. DNA for the CDR3: TGCGCCAGCAGCACGGAGGGTAGCGGCAATCAGCCCCAGCATTTT.

The chain links TRBV12-3 or TRBV12-4 to TRBJ2-3; perhaps TRBD1 as D (6 bases). V was cut by 3 bases and J by 6 bases, with 13 bases left in between. The CDR3 totals 14 residues. The CDR3 DNA follows: TGTGCCAGCAGTTTGGGACCTCAGGGGGATACGCAGTATTTT. Amino acids: CASSLGPQGDTQYF.

The V gene is TRBV2, the J gene TRBJ2-2, with D perhaps assigned TRBD1 or TRBD2 (7 bases each). Per the germline V gene, CDR1 is SNHLY and CDR2 is FYNNEI. CDR3 length: 15 amino acids. V gave up 4 bases and J gave up 4 bases, with 13 bases separating them. CDR3 protein: CASSVTGEGTGELFF. Written as DNA, the CDR3 is TGTGCCAGCAGTGTTACAGGGGAGGGCACCGGGGAGCTGTTTTTT.

V and J are TRBV7-3 and TRBJ2-6; D uncertain. The CDR3 sequence is 15 residues long. Per germline, CDR1 SGHTA and CDR2 FQGTGA. The germline V and J ends were trimmed by 5 bases and 2 bases, with 10 bases remaining between them. The CDR3 loop reads CASSNLPPGANVLTF. CDR3 DNA: TGTGCCAGCAGCAATCTCCCGCCTGGGGCCAACGTCCTGACTTTC. The full variable domain, with the rest looked up from reference TRBV7-3 and TRBJ2-6, is GAGVSQTPSNKVTEKGKYVELRCDPISGHTALYWYRQSLGQGPEFLIYFQGTGAADDSGLPNDRFFAVRPEGSVSTLKIQRTERGDSAVYLCASSNLPPGANVLTFGAGSRLTVL.

This clonotype was detected a few times. The chain links TRBV12-3 or TRBV12-4 to TRBJ1-6; 8 nucleotides agree with TRBD1. V shed 6 bases and J 0 bases; nucleotides not matched to a gene: 4. This CDR3 spans 16 amino acids. The CDR3 protein is CASRNRGSSYNSPLHF. DNA of the CDR3: TGTGCCAGCAGGAACAGGGGGAGCTCCTATAATTCACCCCTCCACTTT.

This clonotype showed up many times. This chain connects TRBV29-1 to TRBJ1-1; perhaps TRBD1 as D (5 bases). The V gene lost 3 bases and the J gene lost 5 bases, with 10 bases spanning the gap. This CDR3 spans 12 amino acids. Germline loops: CDR1 SQVTM, CDR2 ANQGSEA. Written as DNA, the CDR3 is TGCAGCGTTGAGGCAGGGAAGACTGAAGCTTTCTTT. Amino acid sequence: CSVEAGKTEAFF.

This clonotype appeared a few times. The chain combines TRBV21-1 with TRBJ2-7; the table's TRBD1 call for D was not verified on the DNA. TRBV21-1 is reported as a pseudogene. CDR3 length: 13 residues. CDR3 amino acids: CASSIQGLYEQYV. The CDR3 nucleotides are TGTGCCAGCAGCATACAGGGGCTTTACGAGCAGTACGTC.

The genes are TRBV5-5 and TRBJ2-3, with TRBD1 matching over 7 bases. CDR1 SGHKS and CDR2 YYEKEE come from the germline V gene (reference sequence). V was clipped by 7 bases and J by 2 bases; unmatched bases: 7. The CDR3 extends over 14 amino acids. Here the CDR3 reads CASCWDSITDTQYF. CDR3 nucleotides: TGTGCCAGCTGTTGGGACAGTATCACAGATACGCAGTATTTT.

The rearrangement links TRBV18 to TRBJ2-3; 11 bases fit TRBD2. This CDR3 region has 15 residues. The V and J ends lost 2 bases and 6 bases, in that order; junction bases with no gene match: 4. CDR1 and CDR2 from the germline V gene are KGHSH and LQKENI. CDR3 loop: CASSPGTSGRDTQYF. The CDR3 DNA follows: TGTGCCAGCTCACCAGGGACTAGCGGCAGGGATACGCAGTATTTT.

This clonotype was observed a handful of times. The chain joins TRBV20-1 to TRBJ1-4; D might be TRBD1 (5 bases). V lost 0 bases and J 7 bases, leaving 12 bases between the germline ends. The germline V gene encodes CDR1 DFQATT and CDR2 SNEGSKA (reference sequence). The CDR3 is 14 amino acids. This CDR3 is CSARDRRASEKLFF. The CDR3 DNA is TGCAGTGCTAGAGATCGCAGGGCTTCTGAAAAACTGTTTTTT.